This T cell receptor (beta chain) was recovered during a study of blood T cell repertoires in COVID-19. Using immunoSEQ multiplex PCR, the repertoire was profiled, and TCRdb retains in-frame clones only, with some absent. Of about 140,000 clones detected, 80% to 85% appear once; the ten largest clones hold around 9%. This CDR3 has 14 residues. Germline assignment: CDR1 MNHNY and CDR2 SVGAGI (reference sequence). Trimming pared 6 bases from V and 0 bases from J, leaving 12 bases between. The source is a man aged 25 to 40 with COVID-19, enrolled during active disease. This chain uses TRBV6-6 with TRBJ2-7, with TRBD1 as a possible D gene (6 bases). Sequenced input: peripheral blood. CDR3 nucleotides: TGTGCCAGCAGGCCAACAGGGAGCTCCTACGAGCAGTACTTC. This encodes CASRPTGSSYEQYF.